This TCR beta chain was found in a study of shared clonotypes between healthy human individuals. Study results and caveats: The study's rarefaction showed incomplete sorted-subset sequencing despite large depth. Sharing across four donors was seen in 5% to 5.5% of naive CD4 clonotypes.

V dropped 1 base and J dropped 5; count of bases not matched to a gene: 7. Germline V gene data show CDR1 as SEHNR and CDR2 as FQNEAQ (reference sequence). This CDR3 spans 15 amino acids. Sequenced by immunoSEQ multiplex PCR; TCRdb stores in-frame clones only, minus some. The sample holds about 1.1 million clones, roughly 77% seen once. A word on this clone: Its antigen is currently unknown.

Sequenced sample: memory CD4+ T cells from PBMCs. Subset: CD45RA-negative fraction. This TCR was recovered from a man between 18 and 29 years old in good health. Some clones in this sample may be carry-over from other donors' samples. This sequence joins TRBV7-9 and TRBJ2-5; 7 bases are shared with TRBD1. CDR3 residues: CASSLEGAREETQYF. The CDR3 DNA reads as TGTGCCAGCAGCTTAGAGGGGGCGCGAGAGGAGACCCAGTACTTC.